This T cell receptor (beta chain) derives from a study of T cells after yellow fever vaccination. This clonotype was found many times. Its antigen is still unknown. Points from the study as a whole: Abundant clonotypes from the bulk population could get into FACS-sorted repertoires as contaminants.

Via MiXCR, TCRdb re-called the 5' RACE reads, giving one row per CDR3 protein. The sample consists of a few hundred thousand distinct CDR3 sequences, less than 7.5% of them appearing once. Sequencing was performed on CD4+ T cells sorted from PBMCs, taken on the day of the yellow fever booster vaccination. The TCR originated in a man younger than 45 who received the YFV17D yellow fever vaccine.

In DNA form, the CDR3 reads TGTGCCAGCAGTTTACTTGCGGGAGGGGAATACGAGCAGTACTTC. It translates to CASSLLAGGEYEQYF. This sequence joins TRBV6-5 and TRBJ2-7, with 9 bases lining up with TRBD2. The V and J ends lost 4 bases and 4 bases, in that order; junction bases with no gene match: 8. This CDR3 is built from 15 residues. Germline CDR1 MNHEY, CDR2 SVGAGI.